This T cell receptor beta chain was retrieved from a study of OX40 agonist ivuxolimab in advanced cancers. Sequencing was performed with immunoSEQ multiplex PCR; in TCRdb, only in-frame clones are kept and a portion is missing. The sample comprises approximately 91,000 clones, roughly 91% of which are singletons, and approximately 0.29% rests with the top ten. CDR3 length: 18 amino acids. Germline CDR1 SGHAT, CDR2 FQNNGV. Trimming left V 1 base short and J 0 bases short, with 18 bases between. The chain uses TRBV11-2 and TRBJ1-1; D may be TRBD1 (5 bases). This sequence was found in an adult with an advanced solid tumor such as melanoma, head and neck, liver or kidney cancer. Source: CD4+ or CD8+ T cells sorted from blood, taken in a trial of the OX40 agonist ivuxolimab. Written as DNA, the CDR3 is TGTGCCAGCAGCTTAGTATCTGGCGGGGGTGCGATGAACACTGAAGCTTTCTTT. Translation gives CASSLVSGGGAMNTEAFF.